This entry concerns a single T cell receptor beta chain. What it binds is unknown. Method: immunoSEQ multiplex PCR; TCRdb's copy keeps in-frame clones and lacks some. The sample has around 70,000 clones, roughly 92% seen once. Per the germline V gene, CDR1 is LGHNA and CDR2 is YSLEER. The CDR3 is made up of 16 amino acids. Trimming cost V 0 bases and J 10 bases, with 18 bases left between them. Patients had to be free of confetti depigmentation, indicating active vitiligo. The data originate from a study of resident and recirculating memory T cells in vitiligo. In the study overall: Samples were epidermis from two lesional and two nonlesional sites, plus PBMCs.

Regarding the study as a whole: Vitiligo lesions lacked a unique dominant clone, and clonality varied.

Sequences were obtained from blood. The receptor was isolated from a male donor with vitiligo. The genes are TRBV4-3 and TRBJ1-4; D is ambiguous. CDR3 loop: CASSQDVAAALGKLFF. In nucleotides, the CDR3 is TGCGCCAGCAGCCAAGATGTAGCAGCCGCCCTAGGAAAACTGTTTTTT.